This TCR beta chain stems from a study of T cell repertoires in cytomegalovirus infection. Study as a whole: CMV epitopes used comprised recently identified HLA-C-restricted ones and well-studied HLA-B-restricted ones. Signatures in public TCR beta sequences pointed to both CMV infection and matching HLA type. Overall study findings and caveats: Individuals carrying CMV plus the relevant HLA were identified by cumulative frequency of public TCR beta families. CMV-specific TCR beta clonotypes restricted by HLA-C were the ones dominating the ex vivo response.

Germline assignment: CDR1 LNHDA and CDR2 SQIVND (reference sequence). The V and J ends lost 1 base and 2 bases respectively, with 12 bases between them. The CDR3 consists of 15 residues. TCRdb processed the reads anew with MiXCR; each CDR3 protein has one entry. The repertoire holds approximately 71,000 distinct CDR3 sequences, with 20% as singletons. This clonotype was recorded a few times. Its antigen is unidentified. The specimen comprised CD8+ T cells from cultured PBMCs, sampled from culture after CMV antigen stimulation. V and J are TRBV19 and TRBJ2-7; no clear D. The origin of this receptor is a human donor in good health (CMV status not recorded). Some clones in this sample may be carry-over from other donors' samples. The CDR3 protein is CASSIGSGSPYEQYF. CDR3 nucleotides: TGTGCCAGTAGTATAGGGTCGGGCAGCCCCTACGAGCAGTACTTC.